The T cell receptor beta chain described here comes from a study of a mutant IDH1 vaccine in newly diagnosed glioma. The time point: baseline, week 1 (first vaccination visit). Sample treatment: pre-vaccination baseline after standard-of-care therapy. Here immunoSEQ multiplex PCR was the method, and the copy in TCRdb shows in-frame clones only, minus some. This table has under 80,000 clones, approximately 86% appearing once. The receptor was derived from a man aged 25-40 years with glioma. This sample comprised PBMCs, obtained from a glioma patient treated with radiotherapy, temozolomide or both.

The CDR3 loop is CASSPQPGGVMNEQFF. The CDR3 DNA follows: TGTGCCAGTAGTCCTCAGCCGGGGGGAGTTATGAATGAGCAGTTCTTC. The rearrangement joins TRBV19 to TRBJ2-1; 7 positions agree with TRBD2. Germline loops: CDR1 LNHDA, CDR2 SQIVND (reference sequence). The CDR3 totals 16 residues. Trimming removed 5 bases from V and 7 bases from J; junction bases left unmatched: 14.